The rows below give T cell receptor beta chains drawn from one sample of a study of blood T cells in healthy people across ages. TCRdb re-called the 5' RACE reads through MiXCR, storing one row per CDR3 protein. This sample has 650,000 to 1,000,000 distinct CDR3 sequences, with around 36% found just once. Sequencing was performed on blood. Source of these receptors: a man aged 18 to 30 in good health. Both conserved end residues are part of each CDR3. Fields, in order: D gene, V gene, clone size, J gene, CDR3 protein, CDR3 DNA. The D gene is left open where the match is weak. For some rows the clone size is stated as once, few or many, or as a class when expanded; others skip it.

>.|TRBV7-2|many|TRBJ1-6
CASSPVRGFSNSPLHF
TGTGCCAGCAGCCCCGTCCGGGGCTTCTCCAATTCACCCCTCCACTTT
>TRBD1|TRBV10-3|few|TRBJ1-5
CAISDPGQGYSNQPQHF
TGTGCCATCAGTGACCCGGGACAGGGGTATAGCAATCAGCCCCAGCATTTT
>.|TRBV15|few|TRBJ1-1
CATSKRQTMNTEAFF
TGTGCCACCAGCAAGAGACAGACGATGAACACTGAAGCTTTCTTT
>TRBD1|TRBV27|.|TRBJ1-6
CASTGGVDSPLHF
TGTGCCAGCACAGGGGGGGTCGACTCACCCCTCCACTTT
>.|TRBV10-3|.|TRBJ1-3
CAISDPGRSGNTIYF
TGTGCCATCAGTGATCCCGGCAGGTCTGGAAACACCATATATTTT
>.|TRBV5-5|.|TRBJ2-5
CASKREGASETQYF
TGTGCCAGCAAAAGGGAGGGGGCGTCAGAGACCCAGTACTTC
>.|TRBV6-5|.|TRBJ1-5
CASRQSGSNQPQHF
TGTGCCAGCAGACAGAGCGGGAGCAATCAGCCCCAGCATTTT
>.|TRBV20-1|many|TRBJ2-1
CSARALKDEQFF
TGCAGTGCTAGAGCGCTCAAGGATGAGCAGTTCTTC
>.|TRBV4-3|many|TRBJ2-1
CASSQGASSSYNEQFF
TGCGCCAGCAGCCAAGGCGCGTCTAGCTCCTACAATGAGCAGTTCTTC
>TRBD2|TRBV7-2|few|TRBJ2-7
CASSSSSGAAYEQYF
TGTGCCAGCAGCTCATCTAGCGGGGCAGCCTACGAGCAGTACTTC
>TRBD1|TRBV12-3/TRBV12-4|.|TRBJ2-3
CASGGEDRGGPDTLYF
TGTGCCAGCGGTGGCGAAGACAGGGGAGGCCCAGATACGCTGTATTTT
>TRBD1|TRBV15|many|TRBJ2-1
CATSLPRGQGSYNEQFF
TGTGCCACCAGCCTCCCAAGGGGACAGGGATCCTACAATGAGCAGTTCTTC
>.|TRBV2|.|TRBJ2-5
CASRTDQETQYF
TGTGCCAGCAGGACGGACCAAGAGACCCAGTACTTC
>.|TRBV9|few|TRBJ2-5
CASSAEQQETQYF
TGTGCCAGCAGCGCGGAACAGCAAGAGACCCAGTACTTC
>.|TRBV12-3/TRBV12-4|few|TRBJ2-5
CASTLVGGGETQYF
TGTGCCAGCACCTTAGTGGGAGGTGGGGAGACCCAGTACTTC
>.|TRBV9|.|TRBJ1-6
CASSVQLDSPLHF
TGTGCCAGCAGCGTTCAGCTAGATTCACCCCTCCACTTT
>.|TRBV4-3|.|TRBJ1-2
CASSRGLQASNYGYTF
TGCGCCAGCAGCCGGGGATTACAGGCGTCCAACTATGGCTACACCTTC
>.|TRBV10-3|.|TRBJ2-7
CAISESGYNEQYF
TGTGCCATCAGTGAGTCAGGATACAATGAGCAGTACTTC
>.|TRBV28|.|TRBJ2-1
CASSPSDRYYNEQFF
TGTGCCAGCAGTCCGTCCGACAGATACTACAATGAGCAGTTCTTC
>.|TRBV12-3/TRBV12-4|.|TRBJ1-1
CASKKSADRTEAFF
TGTGCCAGCAAAAAAAGTGCAGATAGGACTGAAGCTTTCTTT
>TRBD1|TRBV10-3|many|TRBJ2-7
CANRAGTGGHEQYF
TGTGCCAACAGAGCCGGGACAGGGGGCCACGAGCAGTACTTC
>.|TRBV29-1|few|TRBJ1-2
CSVDGTDPIYGYTF
TGCAGCGTTGACGGAACGGATCCCATTTATGGCTACACCTTC
>TRBD1|TRBV29-1|once|TRBJ1-1
CSVVRGGNTEAFF
TGCAGCGTGGTCAGGGGGGGGAACACTGAAGCTTTCTTT
>.|TRBV12-3/TRBV12-4|few|TRBJ2-7
CASSFGYGVPYEQYF
TGTGCCAGCAGTTTTGGGTATGGGGTACCCTACGAGCAGTACTTC
>.|TRBV18|.|TRBJ1-4
CASSPRQSGKLFF
TGTGCCAGCTCACCACGTCAAAGCGGAAAACTGTTTTTT
>.|TRBV30|.|TRBJ1-6
CAWSKTPGNSPLHF
TGTGCCTGGAGTAAAACCCCGGGGAATTCACCCCTCCACTTT
>TRBD1|TRBV27|.|TRBJ1-2
CASRPGTGYGYTF
TGTGCCAGCAGACCCGGGACAGGGTATGGCTACACCTTC
>.|TRBV5-8|.|TRBJ2-5
CASSLEWGLQGETQYF
TGTGCCAGCAGCTTGGAATGGGGACTACAGGGGGAGACCCAGTACTTC
>.|TRBV12-3/TRBV12-4|many|TRBJ2-5
CASREEETQYF
TGTGCCAGCAGGGAAGAAGAGACCCAGTACTTC
>.|TRBV19|.|TRBJ2-1
CASSIEPQDNEQFF
TGTGCCAGTAGTATAGAGCCTCAGGACAATGAGCAGTTCTTC
>.|TRBV12-3/TRBV12-4|many|TRBJ1-2
CASSPPGRFYTF
TGTGCCAGCAGCCCCCCCGGAAGGTTCTACACCTTC
>TRBD1|TRBV5-1|.|TRBJ2-3
CASSPWDRADTQYF
TGCGCCAGCAGCCCTTGGGACAGGGCAGATACGCAGTATTTT
>TRBD1|TRBV12-5|.|TRBJ2-2
CASGLFLVRGQANTGELFF
TGTGCTAGTGGTTTGTTTTTGGTGAGGGGGCAGGCGAACACCGGGGAGCTGTTTTTT
>.|TRBV11-2|.|TRBJ2-7
CASRTLQGMGSYEQYF
TGTGCCAGCAGAACCCTCCAGGGGATGGGATCCTACGAGCAGTACTTC
>.|TRBV12-3/TRBV12-4|.|TRBJ2-5
CASSPSKAGGTQYF
TGTGCCAGCAGCCCAAGTAAAGCCGGGGGGACCCAGTACTTC